Listed here are 2 T cell receptor beta chains from one sample, sequenced in a study of blood T cell repertoires in COVID-19. The assay was immunoSEQ multiplex PCR, and TCRdb's table has in-frame clones only and misses some. The table lists 150,000 to 190,000 clones, about 88% of them singletons. The sequenced sample consisted of peripheral blood. These receptors were collected from a woman between 65 and 79 years old with acute or convalescent COVID-19.

DNA of the CDR3: TGTGCCAGCTCACCCCTCGGGGGGGTGGGGGCTACGAACACTGAAGCTTTCTTT. Amino acid sequence: CASSPLGGVGATNTEAFF. The V and J genes are TRBV18 and TRBJ1-1; possible D gene TRBD1, 6 bases. Deletions cut 3 bases from V and 1 base from J, with 21 bases between. Germline V gene lookup returns CDR1 KGHSH and CDR2 LQKENI. This CDR3 region has 18 residues.

This clone has more than one count but fewer than ten. V and J are TRBV6-4 and TRBJ2-1; maybe TRBD2 (6 bases). This CDR3 comprises 14 residues. Germline V CDR1 and CDR2: MRHNA, SNTAGT. V was pared by 2 bases and J by 9 bases, with 14 bases between. The DNA for the CDR3 is TGTGCCAGCAGTGACAACGGGGGTCGGGCTGAGCAGTTCTTC. It yields the protein CASSDNGGRAEQFF.